Listed below are T cell receptor beta chains from one sample, sequenced in a study of T cell changes during pregnancy in multiple sclerosis. TCRdb's copy holds only in-frame clones and misses some; the assay was immunoSEQ multiplex PCR. The sample has about 56,000 clones, 70% to 90% seen once. The specimen comprised CD4+ T cells from peripheral blood mononuclear cells, sampled in the third trimester of pregnancy. These receptor sequences come from a female donor with multiple sclerosis, enrolled in a pregnancy study. CDR3s include the opening cysteine and the closing phenylalanine or tryptophan. D genes are given only for firm matches. Where a row states a size, it is once, few, many or the class of an expanded clone; other rows omit it.

TRBJ1-3	TRBV4-1	.	TRBD1	CASSQDGRTGVSGNTIYF	TGCGCCAGCAGCCAAGATGGTCGGACAGGGGTCTCTGGAAACACCATATATTTT
TRBJ2-1	TRBV11-2	.	TRBD2	CASSLVAGGPEWFF	TGTGCCAGCAGCTTAGTAGCGGGAGGGCCGGAATGGTTCTTC
TRBJ2-3	TRBV7-8	once	TRBD2	CASSPGTSGGVF	TGTGCCAGCAGCCCCGGGACTAGCGGGGGGGTTTTT
TRBJ2-7	TRBV18	.	TRBD1	CASSPGTDSYEQYF	TGTGCCAGCTCACCCGGGACAGACTCCTACGAGCAGTACTTC
TRBJ2-3	TRBV30	.	.	CAWSVRRSHPSTDTQYF	TGTGCCTGGAGTGTCCGGAGGTCTCATCCTAGCACAGATACGCAGTATTTT
TRBJ2-7	TRBV7-2	.	.	CASSSYYEQYF	TGTGCCAGCAGCTCGTACTACGAGCAGTACTTC
TRBJ2-1	TRBV28	few	.	CASSGGGEGRNEQFF	TGTGCCAGCAGCGGAGGGGGCGAGGGGCGGAATGAGCAGTTCTTC
TRBJ2-7	TRBV5-1	.	TRBD2	CASSTLAGTYEQYF	TGCGCCAGCAGCACCCTAGCGGGTACCTACGAGCAGTACTTC
TRBJ2-3	TRBV9	.	.	CASSVGGPDTQYF	TGTGCCAGCAGCGTGGGGGGTCCGGATACGCAGTATTTT
TRBJ1-3	TRBV7-6	.	.	CASSAQIRDPSGNTIYF	TGTGCCAGCAGCGCCCAAATCCGGGATCCCTCTGGAAACACCATATATTTT
TRBJ2-7	TRBV27	few	.	CASSLWGPLPNEQYF	TGTGCCAGCAGTTTATGGGGCCCTCTACCAAACGAGCAGTACTTC
TRBJ1-2	TRBV19	.	.	CATSYYREWSYGYTF	TGTGCCACATCTTATTACAGGGAATGGAGCTATGGCTACACCTTC
TRBJ2-4	TRBV6-1	.	TRBD2	CASSEWPSGSMAKNIQYF	TGTGCCAGCAGTGAGTGGCCAAGCGGGAGTATGGCCAAAAACATTCAGTACTTC
TRBJ1-2	TRBV5-1	.	TRBD1	CASRSSGGSLGGYTF	TGCGCCAGCAGGTCATCAGGGGGTTCCCTGGGTGGCTACACCTTC
TRBJ2-7	TRBV13	.	TRBD1	CASSLAGLRDRDYEQYF	TGTGCCAGCAGCTTAGCAGGATTACGGGACAGGGATTACGAGCAGTACTTC
TRBJ2-6	TRBV10-3	.	TRBD2	CAISASAGLAAGANVLTF	TGTGCCATCAGTGCTTCTGCGGGACTAGCGGCCGGGGCCAACGTCCTGACTTTC
TRBJ2-5	TRBV5-1	.	TRBD2	CASSLVGRAQETQYF	TGCGCCAGCAGCTTGGTTGGGAGGGCCCAAGAGACCCAGTACTTC
TRBJ2-1	TRBV25-1	.	.	CASSEWGPSMKEQFF	TGTGCCAGCAGTGAATGGGGCCCCTCAATGAAGGAGCAGTTCTTC
TRBJ1-2	TRBV2	.	.	CASSLGGGAANYGYTF	TGTGCCAGCAGTCTGGGAGGGGGGGCAGCTAACTATGGCTACACCTTC
TRBJ2-7	TRBV4-2	.	TRBD2	CASSPGRVAGETYEQYF	TGTGCCAGCAGCCCAGGGAGGGTAGCGGGGGAAACCTACGAGCAGTACTTC
TRBJ2-2	TRBV21-1	.	.	CASSKFARYTGELFF	TGTGCCAGCAGCAAGTTTGCGCGTTACACCGGGGAGCTGTTTTTT
TRBJ1-4	TRBV5-6	.	.	CASSFTGNNKNEKLFF	TGTGCCAGCAGCTTCACAGGTAACAACAAGAATGAAAAACTGTTTTTT
TRBJ2-1	TRBV11-2	.	TRBD2	CASSPGLGYNEQFF	TGTGCCAGCAGCCCGGGACTAGGGTACAATGAGCAGTTCTTC
TRBJ1-2	TRBV18	.	TRBD1	CASSYTGQGDYGYTF	TGTGCCAGCTCGTATACGGGACAGGGGGACTATGGCTACACCTTC
TRBJ1-2	TRBV19	.	TRBD1	CASSLGTGGPLYGYTF	TGTGCCAGTAGTCTAGGGACAGGGGGCCCCCTCTATGGCTACACCTTC
TRBJ2-2	TRBV11-1	.	.	CASSFPYTGELFF	TGTGCCAGCAGCTTTCCGTACACCGGGGAGCTGTTTTTT
TRBJ2-3	TRBV7-8	.	.	CASSFGGPSTDTQYF	TGTGCCAGCAGCTTCGGGGGTCCAAGCACAGATACGCAGTATTTT
TRBJ2-1	TRBV5-1	.	.	CASSLGGTSNEQFF	TGCGCCAGCAGCTTGGGCGGGACGAGTAATGAGCAGTTCTTC
TRBJ2-1	TRBV6-1	.	TRBD2	CASSEIAGGPYEQFF	TGTGCCAGCAGTGAAATAGCGGGGGGGCCTTATGAGCAGTTCTTC
TRBJ2-5	TRBV5-4	.	.	CASTYGGGVEETQYF	TGTGCCAGCACCTATGGAGGGGGGGTCGAGGAGACCCAGTACTTC
TRBJ2-7	TRBV5-4	.	.	CASSLDPGQGYEQYF	TGTGCCAGCAGCTTGGATCCAGGGCAGGGCTACGAGCAGTACTTC
TRBJ2-3	TRBV7-2	.	.	CASSLDFPVQYF	TGTGCCAGCAGCTTAGATTTTCCAGTGCAGTATTTT